The 32 T cell receptor beta chains below all came from one sample that was sequenced in a study of neurological immune-mediated disorders. TCRdb re-called the 5' RACE reads through MiXCR, storing one row per CDR3 protein. The top ten hold 6.6% of the sample, which has about 57,000 distinct CDR3 sequences, around 10% seen once. Sample time point: longitudinal time-point 1 (baseline). Sequencing input: PBMCs. The source of these receptors is a male donor with HTLV-1-associated myelopathy (HAM/TSP).

At least ten counts were recorded for this clonotype. The genes are TRBV5-1 and TRBJ1-2; tentatively, D is TRBD1 (5 bases). The V gene's germline CDR1 is SGHRS and CDR2 YFSETQ. The CDR3 is 12 amino acids. Between the trimmed V and J ends, which lost 5 bases and 6 bases, there was a span of 11 bases. CDR3 bases: TGCGCCAGCAGGGGCAGGGTTGATGGCTACACCTTC. This translates into CASRGRVDGYTF.

Many counts were recorded for this clonotype. CDR3 in amino acids: CASSYGGGAKNIQYF. The CDR3 DNA reads TGTGCCAGCAGTTACGGAGGGGGAGCCAAAAACATTCAGTACTTC. This chain joins TRBV28 and TRBJ2-4; tentatively, D is TRBD1 or TRBD2 (6 bases each). The V and J ends lost 4 bases and 0 bases respectively, with 10 bases between them. The CDR3 sequence is 15 residues long. Germline CDR1 is MDHEN and CDR2 is SYDVKM.

This clonotype ranks as medium-sized. The rearrangement uses TRBV5-1 and TRBJ1-1; 9 positions match TRBD1. Germline trimming cut 3 bases from V and 7 bases from J; bases unmatched to any gene: 10. This CDR3 comprises 15 residues. Per the germline V gene, CDR1 is SGHRS and CDR2 is YFSETQ. For the CDR3, the DNA is TGCGCCAGCAGCTATAACCGGGACAGGGAGTTTGAAGCTTTCTTT. This sequence encodes CASSYNRDREFEAFF. Combining the CDR3 with reference TRBV5-1 and TRBJ1-1 gives the whole variable domain KAGVTQTPRYLIKTRGQQVTLSCSPISGHRSVSWYQQTPGQGLQFLFEYFSETQRNKGNFPGRFSGRQFSNSRSEMNVSTLELGDSALYLCASSYNRDREFEAFFGQGTRLTVV.

The table lists this clonotype with many counts. CDR3 in amino acids: CSAPPGTYNEQFF. The CDR3 bases are TGCAGTGCTCCGCCCGGGACCTACAATGAGCAGTTCTTC. The V call is TRBV20-1, the J call TRBJ2-1, with D perhaps matching TRBD2 (5 bases). Trimming took 5 bases from V and 2 from J, leaving 10 bases between them. Germline loops: CDR1 DFQATT, CDR2 SNEGSKA (reference sequence). CDR3 length equals 13 residues.

Many counts were recorded for this clonotype. The CDR3 coding sequence is TGTGCCAGCAGTCGGCGGACTAGCGACCACAATGAGCAGTTCTTC. Its translation: CASSRRTSDHNEQFF. This rearrangement joins TRBV12-3 or TRBV12-4 to TRBJ2-1; 9 bases are shared with TRBD2. J lost 5 bases, V lost 5 bases, and 7 bases had no gene match. This CDR3 region has 15 residues.

This clonotype was observed many times. CDR3 sequence reads: CASSLDRTFTDTQYF. The CDR3 DNA follows: TGTGCCAGCAGCCTTGACAGGACTTTCACAGATACGCAGTATTTT. V usage is TRBV9 and J usage is TRBJ2-3; tentative D call: TRBD1 (6 bases). Germline V gene data show CDR1 as SGDLS and CDR2 as YYNGEE. V lost 4 bases, J lost 2 bases, and 14 bases lay in between. This CDR3 spans 15 amino acids.

The rearrangement uses TRBV7-2 and TRBJ2-7, with TRBD1 matching over 8 bases. From germline, CDR1 is SGHTA and CDR2 FQGNSA. The CDR3 is 14 residues long. After removal of 2 bases from V and 3 bases from J, the junction contained 3 bases not matched to a gene. The CDR3 loop is CASSLFDRGYEQYF. The DNA of the CDR3 is TGTGCCAGCAGCTTATTCGACAGGGGCTACGAGCAGTACTTC.

This clonotype has ten or more counts. The gene calls are TRBV6-5 and TRBJ2-5; 9 bases match TRBD2. Germline assignment: CDR1 MNHEY and CDR2 SVGAGI. V lost 4 bases and J lost 0; bases outside the gene matches: 3. The CDR3 loop spans 15 amino acids. The CDR3 DNA sequence: TGTGCCAGCAGTTTTAGCGGGGGAGACCAAGAGACCCAGTACTTC. Its protein product is CASSFSGGDQETQYF.

This clonotype came up many times. J is TRBJ2-5 and V is TRBV10-3; D is ambiguous. The germline V gene has CDR1 ENHRY and CDR2 SYGVKD. The V gene lost 0 bases and the J gene lost 5 bases, with 16 bases spanning the gap. This CDR3 comprises 16 residues. The CDR3 loop reads CAISESATPQVETQYF. The CDR3 DNA reads TGTGCCATCAGTGAGTCGGCTACACCTCAGGTGGAGACCCAGTACTTC.

This clonotype was seen ten or more times. This chain uses TRBV20-1 with TRBJ2-1, with 11 positions matching TRBD2. The CDR3 runs to 15 residues. The trim removed 0 bases at V and 10 bases at J, leaving 8 bases unmatched. The germline V gene encodes CDR1 DFQATT and CDR2 SNEGSKA (reference sequence). The CDR3 is CSARDWLAGGGEQFF. CDR3 bases: TGCAGTGCTAGAGATTGGCTAGCGGGGGGAGGAGAGCAGTTCTTC.

Ten or more counts support this clonotype. The chain joins TRBV6-5 to TRBJ1-2; a possible D gene is TRBD1 (6 bases). Trimming left V 7 bases short and J 5 bases short, with 17 bases between. The CDR3 covers 14 residues. Germline loops: CDR1 MNHEY, CDR2 SVGAGI. The CDR3 DNA reads as TGTGCCAGCACCATGGGGGGGCTGCCTTATGGCTACACCTTC. Translating gives CASTMGGLPYGYTF.

This clonotype was counted at least ten times. This chain connects TRBV7-3 to TRBJ2-3; 8 nucleotides align to TRBD2. Germline V lookup: CDR1 SGHTA, CDR2 FQGTGA. This CDR3 spans 15 amino acids. V gave up 3 bases and J gave up 5 bases; unmatched junction bases: 7. CDR3 sequence: CASSFRSGGGDTQYF. DNA for the CDR3: TGTGCCAGCAGCTTCAGGAGCGGGGGTGGAGATACGCAGTATTTT.

This clonotype has just one count. One base away lies a much larger clone, so this may be a sequencing read error. The DNA of the CDR3 is TGTGCCAGCAGCTTAAATGTCCATGGCTACGGTGGCTACACCTTC. Its translation: CASSLNVHGYGGYTF. This rearrangement joins TRBV7-9 to TRBJ1-2; D remains ambiguous. The CDR3 sequence is 15 residues long. V was cut by 2 bases and J by 7 bases, with 17 bases left in between. The germline gives CDR1 SEHNR, CDR2 FQNEAQ (reference sequence).

This clonotype was counted between two and nine times. The genes are TRBV10-3 and TRBJ2-7; D unresolved. The germline V gene encodes CDR1 ENHRY and CDR2 SYGVKD. The V gene lost 3 bases and the J gene lost 2 bases, with 11 bases spanning the gap. The CDR3 length is 14 residues. For the CDR3, the DNA is TGTGCCATCAGTGATCGGTTAAAACCCTACGAGCAGTACTTC. Translating gives CAISDRLKPYEQYF.

This clonotype was found a few times. V gene TRBV6-5 combines with J gene TRBJ2-5, with 10 nucleotides matching TRBD1. V shed 4 bases, J shed 7 bases, and the junction held 6 bases outside the gene matches. The CDR3 has 14 amino acids. Germline V lookup: CDR1 MNHEY, CDR2 SVGAGI. The CDR3: CASSSWDRGSTQYF. In nucleotides, the CDR3 is TGTGCCAGCAGTTCTTGGGACAGGGGTTCGACCCAGTACTTC.

This clonotype showed up many times. The chain carries TRBV29-1 and TRBJ1-2; D is perhaps TRBD1 (5 bases). CDR1 and CDR2 from the germline V gene are SQVTM and ANQGSEA. V lost 6 bases to trimming and J lost 4 bases, with 12 bases between them. The CDR3 covers 12 residues. CDR3 residues: CSVRQNTYGYTF. CDR3 nucleotide sequence: TGCAGCGTCAGACAGAATACCTATGGCTACACCTTC.

This clonotype was seen many times. The chain links TRBV20-1 to TRBJ1-3; 7 nucleotides agree with TRBD1. Germline assignment: CDR1 DFQATT and CDR2 SNEGSKA (reference sequence). Trimming cost V 3 bases and J 2 bases; bases outside gene matches: 4. CDR3 size: 14 residues. CDR3 coding DNA: TGCAGTGCTAGGACCGGGACAGCTGGAAACACCATATATTTT. Its translation: CSARTGTAGNTIYF.

A few counts support this clonotype. This chain connects TRBV5-1 to TRBJ1-4, with 8 bases that match TRBD1. J gave up 4 bases and V 4 bases, and 6 bases lay outside the gene matches. The CDR3 runs to 15 residues. The germline CDR1 and CDR2 sequences are SGHRS and YFSETQ. The CDR3 coding sequence is TGCGCCAGCAGCCCGGAGGGACAGGTTAATGAAAAACTGTTTTTT. Protein sequence: CASSPEGQVNEKLFF.

The sample holds many counts of this clonotype. The CDR3: CASSPGGTGAYGYTF. CDR3 coding DNA: TGCGCCAGCAGCCCCGGGGGGACAGGGGCCTATGGCTACACCTTC. V is TRBV5-1 and J is TRBJ1-2; 10 bases line up with TRBD1. Germline V gene lookup returns CDR1 SGHRS and CDR2 YFSETQ. V was pared by 4 bases and J by 4 bases, with 7 bases of the junction left unmatched. This CDR3 has 15 residues. Combining the CDR3 with reference TRBV5-1 and TRBJ1-2 gives the whole variable domain KAGVTQTPRYLIKTRGQQVTLSCSPISGHRSVSWYQQTPGQGLQFLFEYFSETQRNKGNFPGRFSGRQFSNSRSEMNVSTLELGDSALYLCASSPGGTGAYGYTFGSGTRLTVV.

This clonotype was detected ten times or more. J is TRBJ2-7 and V is TRBV9, with 8 bases identical to TRBD2. V was clipped by 0 bases and J by 7 bases; unmatched bases: 6. Germline V gene sequence: CDR1 SGDLS, CDR2 YYNGEE. The CDR3 is 14 amino acids. The CDR3 DNA follows: TGTGCCAGCAGCGTAGTTCGGGAGGGAGGGGAGCAGTACTTC. This codes for CASSVVREGGEQYF.

This clonotype was seen ten or more times. The CDR3 spells CATSDSDREAQYF. In DNA, the CDR3 is TGTGCCACCAGTGACTCGGACAGGGAGGCCCAGTACTTC. The chain is built from TRBV24-1 and TRBJ2-5, with 8 bases matching TRBD1. CDR3 length: 13 amino acids. Germline V gene lookup returns CDR1 KGHDR and CDR2 SFDVKD. The trim removed 4 bases at V and 9 bases at J, leaving 6 bases unmatched.

This clonotype was recorded at least ten times. The chain links TRBV7-8 to TRBJ1-3; D is unclear. There are 15 residues in the CDR3. The germline gives CDR1 SGHVS, CDR2 FQNEAQ. Trimming stripped 2 bases from V and 2 bases from J, with 10 bases between. The CDR3 is CASSLTDLAGNTIYF. In nucleotides, the CDR3 is TGTGCCAGCAGCTTAACGGATCTTGCTGGAAACACCATATATTTT.

Many counts were recorded for this clonotype. This chain joins TRBV16 and TRBJ1-5; TRBD1 is a possible D gene (6 bases). Germline CDR1 KGHSY, CDR2 FQNENV. The CDR3 contains 14 residues. The ends were cut back, 2 bases at V and 4 bases at J, with 9 bases in the middle. CDR3 residues: CASSQGRGNQPQHF. CDR3 in DNA: TGTGCCAGCAGCCAAGGCAGGGGAAATCAGCCCCAGCATTTT.

The sample holds many counts of this clonotype. The chain couples TRBV12-3 or TRBV12-4 to TRBJ1-1; D unresolved. The germline V and J ends were trimmed by 4 bases and 2 bases, with 14 bases remaining between them. This CDR3 is built from 15 residues. CDR3 sequence reads: CASSYQTTVNTEAFF. Written as DNA, the CDR3 is TGTGCCAGCAGTTACCAAACAACAGTAAACACTGAAGCTTTCTTT.

This clonotype has only a few counts. The junction departs from germline at one end; a sequencing error may be responsible. The V gene is TRBV12-3 or TRBV12-4, the J gene TRBJ1-5, with a tentative D call TRBD1 (5 bases). CDR3 length: 14 amino acids. CDR3: CANNPGPLNLPQHF. In nucleotides, the CDR3 is TGTGCCAACAACCCAGGGCCATTGAATCTGCCCCAGCATTTT.

This clonotype occurred many times. The genes are TRBV5-1 and TRBJ2-5; the match to TRBD1 covers 9 bases. CDR3 size: 16 residues. The junction had 10 bases not matched to a gene; V was cut back by 3 bases and J by 4 bases. Germline V gene lookup returns CDR1 SGHRS and CDR2 YFSETQ. CDR3 loop: CASSSGTGGGGETQYF. CDR3 bases: TGCGCCAGCAGCTCGGGAACAGGGGGCGGAGGAGAGACCCAGTACTTC.

This clonotype showed up many times. This sequence joins TRBV5-1 and TRBJ2-1, with TRBD1 identical over 9 bases. V shed 2 bases, J shed 5 bases, and the junction held 8 bases outside the gene matches. The CDR3 totals 16 residues. Looked up from germline, CDR1 is SGHRS and CDR2 is YFSETQ. The CDR3 is CASSLETTGGHNEQFF. DNA of the CDR3: TGCGCCAGCAGCTTAGAGACGACAGGGGGACACAATGAGCAGTTCTTC.

This clonotype was observed a handful of times. The chain employs TRBV29-1 and TRBJ1-1; the match to TRBD1 covers 7 bases. The CDR3 is made up of 13 amino acids. Per germline, CDR1 SQVTM and CDR2 ANQGSEA. Germline trimming cut 5 bases from V and 0 bases from J; bases unmatched to any gene: 3. This chain's CDR3 is CSVRGQLNTEAFF. CDR3 sequence (DNA): TGCAGCGTTCGGGGACAGTTGAACACTGAAGCTTTCTTT.

There are many counts of this clonotype. This chain uses TRBV7-9 with TRBJ2-5; TRBD2 matches 7 bases. Germline V gene sequence: CDR1 SEHNR, CDR2 FQNEAQ (reference sequence). V gave up 5 bases and J gave up 2 bases; unmatched junction bases: 5. The CDR3 sequence is 14 residues long. Here the CDR3 DNA reads TGTGCCAGCAGCCAGGCGCGGGAGCAAGAGACCCAGTACTTC. Its translation: CASSQAREQETQYF.

This clonotype was detected only once. The missing conserved phenylalanine or tryptophan at the end of this CDR3 makes a read error likely. V and J are TRBV12-3 or TRBV12-4 and TRBJ2-5; 8 bases line up with TRBD2. The CDR3 contains 18 residues. The V segment lost 3 bases and the J segment 5 bases; nucleotides outside the gene matches: 17. The CDR3 loop is CASSFGNSGDSPQETQYL. Written as DNA, the CDR3 is TGTGCCAGCAGTTTTGGTAATAGCGGGGATTCGCCCCAGGAGACCCAGTACTTA.

This clonotype was picked up many times. The chain links TRBV27 to TRBJ2-7; 12 nucleotides match TRBD1. V was pared by 3 bases and J by 7 bases, with 10 bases of the junction left unmatched. Germline V CDR1 and CDR2: MNHEY, SMNVEV (reference sequence). The CDR3 spans 16 residues. CDR3 nucleotide sequence: TGTGCCAGCAGTTTTCAGACCGGGACAGGGGGCAGGGAGCAGTACTTC. Its protein is CASSFQTGTGGREQYF.

Ten or more counts support this clonotype. This chain connects TRBV13 to TRBJ2-3; 7 nucleotides align to TRBD1. CDR3 length equals 14 residues. Germline-derived CDR1 and CDR2 are PRHDT and FYEKMQ (reference sequence). The ends lost 5 bases at V and 6 bases at J; junction bases unmatched: 8. The CDR3, as DNA: TGTGCCAGCAGCCTCGGGACAGCGATCGATACGCAGTATTTT. Protein sequence: CASSLGTAIDTQYF.